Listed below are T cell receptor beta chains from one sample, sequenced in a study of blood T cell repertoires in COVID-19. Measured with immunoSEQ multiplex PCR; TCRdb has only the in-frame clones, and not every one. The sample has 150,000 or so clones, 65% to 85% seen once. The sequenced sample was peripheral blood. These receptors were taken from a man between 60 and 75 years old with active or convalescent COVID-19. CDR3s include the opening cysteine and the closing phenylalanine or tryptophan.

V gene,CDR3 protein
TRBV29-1,CSVEQSSGQSGELFF
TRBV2,CASSEAYGYTF
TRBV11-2,CASSLLAGGRDTQYF
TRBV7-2,CASSLAPGSYEQYF
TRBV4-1,CASSPSLQGRYTF
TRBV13,CASSYGGMWEQYF
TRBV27,CASSLGDPGGYEQYF
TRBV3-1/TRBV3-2,CASSQDPSSGAYEQYF
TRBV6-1,CASSESGEQYF
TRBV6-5,CASTGRGLGQETQYF
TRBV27,CASGNRGSNQPQHF
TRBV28,CASSFSWREGETQYF
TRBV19,CASSSPPGQQNSPLHF
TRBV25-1,CASSQGTGRDTEAFF
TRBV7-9,CASSLEGGASEKLFF
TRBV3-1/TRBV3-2,CASSQRGQGMNTEAFF
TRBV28,CASRYRGSGTYNEQFF
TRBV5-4,CASSLRGNNEKLFF
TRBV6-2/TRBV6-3,CASSYRDAGWGETQYF
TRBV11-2,CASSLAGFNYGYTF
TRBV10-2,CASSASGISTHEQFF
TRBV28,CASSPRVGASGRDEQYF
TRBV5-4,CASTKAGLAGGQETQYF
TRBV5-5,CASSLEWTGGASLSKLFF
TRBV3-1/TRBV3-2,CASKKGTTTQYF
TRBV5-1,CASSLDLPNEQFF
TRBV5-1,CASSWGQGGDEAFF
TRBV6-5,CASRGDTVTVVQYF
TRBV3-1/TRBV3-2,CASRNGGARNTEAFF
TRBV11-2,CASSLDGTGVEKLFF
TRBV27,CASSSTGANYGYTF
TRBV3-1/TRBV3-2,CASSQTTGEQYF
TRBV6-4,CASRPGTGDLRSDGYTF
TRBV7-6,CASSLGTGVSDTQYF
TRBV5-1,CASQQGDYGYTF
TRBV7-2,CASSYGTVNQPQHF
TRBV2,CASAGEFTEAFF
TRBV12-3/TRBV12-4,CASSSRGGSPLHF
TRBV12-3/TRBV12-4,CASSPSNRGGYTF
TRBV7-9,CASSAQTGFYGYTF
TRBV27,CASSLAGAGQGSGNTIYF
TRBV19,CASDPQRGGPRHTDTQYF
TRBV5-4,CASSLESQVSYEQYF
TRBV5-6,CASSGGTGGNQPQHF
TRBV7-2,CASSLERQETQYF